This T cell receptor (beta chain) was sequenced in a study of shared clonotypes between healthy human individuals. Assay used: immunoSEQ multiplex PCR; TCRdb lists only in-frame clones, some missing. The sample contains about 2.4 million clones, 80% to 95% of which appear only once. V was clipped by 11 bases and J by 1 base; unmatched bases: 6. This CDR3 region has 13 residues. Germline V gives CDR1 LNHDA, CDR2 SQIVND (reference sequence). Study conclusions and caveats: Estimated richness values were generally larger in naive subsets than in memory subsets.

As for this clone: What it binds is not known.

The source is a young man in good health. Some clones in this sample may be carry-over from other donors' samples. The chain is built from TRBV19 and TRBJ1-1, with TRBD1 identical over 8 bases. The sequencing sample was made of naive CD4+ T cells from PBMCs. Regarding subset: CD45RA+ positively selected. The CDR3 DNA is TGTGCCGTTTCAGGGGGCGCGAACACTGAAGCTTTCTTT. This codes for CAVSGGANTEAFF.